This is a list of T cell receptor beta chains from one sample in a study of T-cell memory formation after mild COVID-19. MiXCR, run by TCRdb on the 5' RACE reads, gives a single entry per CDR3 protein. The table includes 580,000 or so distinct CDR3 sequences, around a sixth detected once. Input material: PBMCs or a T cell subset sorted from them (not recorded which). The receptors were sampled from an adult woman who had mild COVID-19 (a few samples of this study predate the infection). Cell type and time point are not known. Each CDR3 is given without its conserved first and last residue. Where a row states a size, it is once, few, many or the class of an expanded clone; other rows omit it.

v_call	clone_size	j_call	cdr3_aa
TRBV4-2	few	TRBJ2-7	ASSQATSGLSYEQY
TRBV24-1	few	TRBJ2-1	ATSDLPTSGTFNEQF
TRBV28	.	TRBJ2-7	ASGLYLGLHYEQY
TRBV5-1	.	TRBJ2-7	ASSLSFEQGRSEQY
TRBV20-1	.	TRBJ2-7	SARLSTGEQY
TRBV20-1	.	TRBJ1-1	SATVQGASTEAF
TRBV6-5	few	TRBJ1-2	ASSRGQLYGYT
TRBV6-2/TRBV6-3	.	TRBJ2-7	ASTERGLSYEQY
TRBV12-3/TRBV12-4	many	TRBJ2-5	ASSLVGSRETQY
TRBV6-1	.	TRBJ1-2	ASSDPTTGSGYT
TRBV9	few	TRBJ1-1	ASSVYPGAEAF
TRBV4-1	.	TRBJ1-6	ASSLGPISYNSPLH
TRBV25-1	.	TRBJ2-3	ASSESKATTDTQY
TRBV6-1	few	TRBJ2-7	ASSESYYEQY
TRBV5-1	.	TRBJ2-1	ASSLEGLGRNEQF
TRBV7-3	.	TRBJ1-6	ASSSDRKGSPLH
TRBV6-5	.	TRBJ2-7	ASSGDWKGAGEQY
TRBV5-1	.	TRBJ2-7	ASGFGSYEQY
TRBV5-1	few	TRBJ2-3	ASSPGVSQDTQY
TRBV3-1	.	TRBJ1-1	ASSQGRQGDTEAF
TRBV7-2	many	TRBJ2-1	ASSLVQGYYNEQF
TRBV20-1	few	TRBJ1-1	SAELSHGSNTEAF
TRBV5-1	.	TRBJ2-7	ASSLERSRNEQY